The 26 T cell receptor beta chains below all came from one sample that was sequenced in a study of T cells in Graves' hyperthyroidism and ophthalmopathy. Amplified regions were TCR beta CDR3 sequences from RNA transcripts. The TCR CDR3 was amplified in a first-round RT-PCR using the HTBI primer set. Each CDR3 protein gets one entry after TCRdb re-called the multiplex PCR reads with MiXCR. The sample has around 370,000 distinct CDR3 sequences, about 18% seen once; the top ten hold 40%. The specimen was blood. The receptors originated from a young man with Graves' ophthalmopathy.

This clonotype was counted at least ten times. The rearrangement joins TRBV5-1 to TRBJ2-7; D may correspond to TRBD1 or TRBD2 (5 bases each). V was shortened by 1 base and J by 6 bases, with 11 bases between the two germline ends. CDR3 length equals 13 residues. The germline V gene has CDR1 SGHRS and CDR2 YFSETQ. In nucleotides, the CDR3 is TGCGCCAGCAGCTTGTCTGTAGGGACCGAGCAGTACTTC. Its translation is CASSLSVGTEQYF.

This clonotype was recorded many times. The rearrangement joins TRBV28 to TRBJ2-7, with TRBD1 matching 10 bases. The CDR3 runs 15 residues. Germline values: CDR1 MDHEN, CDR2 SYDVKM. Trimming took 5 bases from V and 9 from J; bases not matched to a gene: 13. CDR3 nucleotide sequence: TGTGCCAGCAGTGACGGACAGGGGGTCCTAATGGGGCAGTACTTC. Translated: CASSDGQGVLMGQYF.

The table lists this clonotype with many counts. The rearrangement uses TRBV7-3 and TRBJ2-3, with TRBD2 as a possible D gene (5 bases). V was trimmed by 2 bases and J by 2 bases, leaving 11 bases between them. The germline V gene has CDR1 SGHTA and CDR2 FQGTGA. There are 15 residues in the CDR3. Here the CDR3 reads CASSLLGGYTDTQYF. The DNA for the CDR3 is TGTGCCAGCAGCTTACTCGGCGGGTACACAGATACGCAGTATTTT. The full variable domain, in which reference TRBV7-3 and TRBJ2-3 provide the parts outside the CDR3, is GAGVSQTPSNKVTEKGKYVELRCDPISGHTALYWYRQSLGQGPEFLIYFQGTGAADDSGLPNDRFFAVRPEGSVSTLKIQRTERGDSAVYLCASSLLGGYTDTQYFGPGTRLTVL.

V and J are TRBV6-1 and TRBJ1-3; D gene unclear. With 7 bases removed from V and 0 bases from J, the gap between germline ends came to 10 bases. The CDR3 sequence is 14 residues long. Germline values: CDR1 MNHNS, CDR2 SASEGT. CDR3 DNA sequence: TGTGCCAGCATTGAGGGAAGCTCTGGAAACACCATATATTTT. The encoded protein is CASIEGSSGNTIYF.

Ten or more counts support this clonotype. This chain connects TRBV12-5 to TRBJ1-1; D gene ambiguous. The V gene's germline CDR1 is LGHNT and CDR2 FRNRAP. The CDR3 covers 15 residues. The V end was cut by 3 bases, the J end by 5 bases, with 16 bases between. DNA of the CDR3: TGTGCTAGTGGTTTAGGGCTTTCCAGCGGGACTGAAGCTTTCTTT. Its protein is CASGLGLSSGTEAFF.

This clonotype was seen repeatedly, ten times or more. The chain joins TRBV5-1 to TRBJ2-3; D call uncertain. In germline, CDR1 is SGHRS, CDR2 YFSETQ. Trimming took 7 bases from V and 0 from J, leaving 9 bases between them. The CDR3 contains 13 residues. CDR3 protein: CASALPSTDTQYF. The DNA of the CDR3 is TGCGCCAGCGCCCTACCTAGCACAGATACGCAGTATTTT.

The table lists this clonotype with many counts. The rearrangement joins TRBV7-8 to TRBJ2-5; 11 nucleotides align to TRBD2. Germline assignment: CDR1 SGHVS and CDR2 FQNEAQ. This CDR3 spans 15 amino acids. V shed 7 bases and J 2 bases; nucleotides not matched to a gene: 6. CDR3 in amino acids: CASTQGTSGQETQYF. The DNA for the CDR3 is TGTGCCAGCACCCAAGGGACTAGCGGACAAGAGACCCAGTACTTC.

This rearrangement joins TRBV15 to TRBJ2-4, with D possibly called TRBD1 or TRBD2 (5 bases each). This CDR3 has 15 residues. CDR1 and CDR2 from the germline V gene are LNHNV and YYDKDF (reference sequence). V was shortened by 4 bases and J by 7 bases, with 17 bases between the two germline ends. The CDR3 DNA follows: TGTGCCACCAGCAAGGACACCCTCGAGGGGAACATTCAGTACTTC. This codes for CATSKDTLEGNIQYF.

This clonotype occurred a few times. The chain links TRBV7-3 to TRBJ1-3, with 9 bases lining up with TRBD1. V was pared by 5 bases and J by 4 bases, with 18 bases of the junction left unmatched. CDR3 length: 19 amino acids. Germline-derived CDR1 and CDR2 are SGHTA and FQGTGA. The CDR3 nucleotides read TGTGCCAGCAGCCCGCGGTCCATTACAGGGGGCGTCGACGGAAACACCATATATTTT. It yields the protein CASSPRSITGGVDGNTIYF.

This clonotype was observed many times. This chain connects TRBV11-2 to TRBJ1-2, with TRBD1 identical over 9 bases. CDR3 size: 14 residues. CDR1 is SGHAT, CDR2 FQNNGV, per germline. V shed 5 bases, J shed 6 bases, and the junction held 7 bases outside the gene matches. The CDR3 DNA sequence: TGTGCCAGCAGCCCCCGGACAGGGGAGCATGGCTACACCTTC. Translation: CASSPRTGEHGYTF.

The sample holds many counts of this clonotype. In DNA form, the CDR3 reads TGTGCCAGCAGCCAAAACATCGAGAACACTGAAGCTTTCTTT. This gives the protein CASSQNIENTEAFF. J is TRBJ1-1 and V is TRBV7-2; unclear D gene. Trimming pared 5 bases from V and 1 base from J, leaving 11 bases between. CDR1 and CDR2 (germline): SGHTA, FQGNSA. This CDR3 comprises 14 residues.

This chain connects TRBV7-6 to TRBJ1-2; no clear D gene. V lost 4 bases to trimming and J lost 5 bases, with 11 bases between them. Germline lookup yields CDR1 SGHVS and CDR2 FNYEAQ. This CDR3 is built from 13 residues. The CDR3 bases are TGTGCCAGCAGCTCGAGGGAGGGTTATGGCTACACCTTC. This translates into CASSSREGYGYTF. The full variable domain, in which reference TRBV7-6 and TRBJ1-2 provide the parts outside the CDR3, is GAGVSQSPRYKVTKRGQDVALRCDPISGHVSLYWYRQALGQGPEFLTYFNYEAQQDKSGLPNDRFSAERPEGSISTLTIQRTEQRDSAMYRCASSSREGYGYTFGSGTRLTVV.

The genes are TRBV28 and TRBJ2-7, with 9 bases fitting TRBD1. The V gene end was trimmed by 8 bases and the J gene end by 1 base; junction bases not matched to a gene: 3. Germline assignment: CDR1 MDHEN and CDR2 SYDVKM. This CDR3 is 13 amino acids long. The CDR3 DNA follows: TGTGCCAGCGCCGGGACAGGGTCCTACGAGCAGTACTTC. It yields the protein CASAGTGSYEQYF. Looking up the rest from reference TRBV28 and TRBJ2-7 gives the full variable domain: DVKVTQSSRYLVKRTGEKVFLECVQDMDHENMFWYRQDPGLGLRLIYFSYDVKMKEKGDIPEGYSVSREKKERFSLILESASTNQTSMYLCASAGTGSYEQYFGPGTRLTVT.

On this clonotype: This may be a read error, as it is one base from a much larger clone. The chain links TRBV18 to TRBJ1-1; D not resolved. The CDR3 totals 13 residues. Germline V gene sequence: CDR1 KGHSH, CDR2 LQKENI. The CDR3 loop is CASTPRFGPEAFF. In DNA, the CDR3 is TGTGCCAGCACACCACGATTCGGTCCTGAAGCTTTCTTT.

This clonotype was recorded many times. The chain has TRBV12-3 or TRBV12-4 and TRBJ1-6, with unresolved D. Deletions cut 6 bases from V and 7 bases from J, with 13 bases between. This CDR3 spans 14 amino acids. For the CDR3, the DNA is TGTGCCAGCAGCCCCTGGGAGGAGAATTCACCCCTCCACTTT. Encoded protein: CASSPWEENSPLHF.

The chain employs TRBV18 and TRBJ2-7; D possibly corresponds to TRBD1 (6 bases). Per the germline V gene, CDR1 is KGHSH and CDR2 is LQKENI. The length of the CDR3 is 14 residues. The germline V and J ends were trimmed by 1 base and 6 bases, with 13 bases remaining between them. CDR3 nucleotides: TGTGCCAGCTCACCACAAAGGGGGATGGGCGAGCAGTACTTC. Protein sequence: CASSPQRGMGEQYF.

The rearrangement joins TRBV7-9 to TRBJ2-7, with D perhaps TRBD1 or TRBD2 (5 bases each). The CDR3 contains 13 residues. V was cut by 0 bases and J by 5 bases, with 8 bases left in between. Germline CDR1 SEHNR, CDR2 FQNEAQ (reference sequence). CDR3 bases: TGTGCCAGCAGCTTAGCGGGACGGGACGAGCAGTACTTC. Translation: CASSLAGRDEQYF.

Details on this clonotype: A read error may be the cause here, since a much bigger clone is one base away. The genes are TRBV3-1 and TRBJ2-1; D is possibly TRBD2 (6 bases). The closer fit of TRBJ2-7 to the DNA end suggests the J call may be wrong. This CDR3 has 13 amino acids. Germline V CDR1 and CDR2: LGHDT, YNNKEL (reference sequence). The CDR3 bases are TGTGCCAGCAGCCGGGGACTCACCAATGAGCAGTACTTC. Amino acids: CASSRGLTNEQYF.

This sequence joins TRBV7-6 and TRBJ2-2; 10 bases match TRBD2. The germline V gene has CDR1 SGHVS and CDR2 FNYEAQ. The CDR3 length is 16 residues. The trim removed 5 bases at V and 6 bases at J, leaving 9 bases unmatched. The CDR3 coding sequence is TGTGCCAGCAGCCCGCCACGAAGCGGGGGGGCCGGGGAGCTGTTTTTT. This codes for CASSPPRSGGAGELFF. The full variable domain, in which reference TRBV7-6 and TRBJ2-2 provide the parts outside the CDR3, is GAGVSQSPRYKVTKRGQDVALRCDPISGHVSLYWYRQALGQGPEFLTYFNYEAQQDKSGLPNDRFSAERPEGSISTLTIQRTEQRDSAMYRCASSPPRSGGAGELFFGEGSRLTVL.

Only a few counts were recorded for this clonotype. The gene calls are TRBV20-1 and TRBJ1-5, with D uncertain. The CDR3 contains 14 residues. The germline V gene has CDR1 DFQATT and CDR2 SNEGSKA (reference sequence). The V end lost 0 bases, the J end lost 4 bases, and 10 bases lay between the germline ends. CDR3 DNA sequence: TGCAGTGCTAGAGACAGGATGGGTAATCAGCCCCAGCATTTT. Its protein is CSARDRMGNQPQHF.

The chain employs TRBV27 and TRBJ2-1, with TRBD1 as a possible D gene (5 bases). The CDR3 length is 14 residues. V was trimmed by 2 bases and J by 9 bases, leaving 14 bases between them. Germline CDR1 reads MNHEY; CDR2 reads SMNVEV (reference sequence). The CDR3 reads CASSLTGALSEQFF. CDR3 sequence (DNA): TGTGCCAGCAGTTTAACAGGAGCTCTCAGTGAGCAGTTCTTC.

The DNA for the CDR3 is TGTGCCAGCAGCGGGGGGGGACAGGGGGGCAATCAGCCCCAGCATTTT. It specifies CASSGGGQGGNQPQHF. V gene TRBV7-9 combines with J gene TRBJ1-5; 11 bases align to TRBD1. V dropped 5 bases and J dropped 2; count of bases not matched to a gene: 5. The CDR3 is 16 residues long. The germline CDR1 and CDR2 sequences are SEHNR and FQNEAQ (reference sequence).

This clonotype was seen ten or more times. The chain couples TRBV2 to TRBJ2-7; D possibly corresponds to TRBD1 (6 bases). The CDR3 has 12 residues. CDR1 is SNHLY and CDR2 is FYNNEI in the germline V gene. Trimming took off 4 bases at V and 3 bases at J, with 7 bases between the two ends. The CDR3 sequence is CASSVQGYEQYF. The CDR3 DNA is TGTGCCAGCAGTGTACAGGGCTACGAGCAGTACTTC.

This clonotype was seen a handful of times. The chain has TRBV7-3 and TRBJ2-3, with a possible D match to TRBD2 (6 bases). The CDR3 totals 15 residues. The V and J ends lost 4 bases and 1 base respectively, with 12 bases between them. The V gene's germline CDR1 is SGHTA and CDR2 FQGTGA. The CDR3 here is CASSSLGGGTDTQYF. The CDR3 DNA sequence: TGTGCCAGCAGCTCCTTGGGCGGGGGCACAGATACGCAGTATTTT.

This clonotype was seen more than once but under ten times. V usage is TRBV20-1 and J usage is TRBJ2-1; 8 bases line up with TRBD1. Germline V CDR1 and CDR2: DFQATT, SNEGSKA (reference sequence). The ends lost 3 bases at V and 9 bases at J; junction bases unmatched: 4. The CDR3 has 12 residues. The DNA of the CDR3 is TGCAGTGCTAGTCAGGGGGCGCGTGAGCAGTTCTTC. Protein product: CSASQGAREQFF.

This clonotype was seen repeatedly, ten times or more. The J gene is TRBJ2-6, the V gene TRBV18, with no clear D. From germline, CDR1 is KGHSH and CDR2 LQKENI. The CDR3 is 13 amino acids. V was trimmed by 5 bases and J by 0 bases, leaving 2 bases between them. CDR3 amino acids: CASSGSGANVLTF. The CDR3 DNA sequence: TGTGCCAGCTCAGGCTCTGGGGCCAACGTCCTGACTTTC.